Listed here are 13 T cell receptor beta chains from one sample, sequenced in a study of blood T cell repertoires in COVID-19. Data came from immunoSEQ multiplex PCR; TCRdb stores just in-frame clones and leaves some out. The table includes 38,000 or so clones, approximately 75% detected once. The sample was peripheral blood. All receptors come from a human donor in a cohort sampled during active or convalescent COVID-19. The donor label of this sample is uncertain.

The chain recombines TRBV19 with TRBJ2-3; 9 nucleotides line up with TRBD2. The CDR3 contains 17 residues. Trimming took 3 bases from V and 8 from J; bases not matched to a gene: 15. Germline CDR1 LNHDA, CDR2 SQIVND (reference sequence). In DNA, the CDR3 is TGTGCCAGTAGTATTCTCCTGACTAGCGGTCCTAGGGGTACGCAGTATTTT. As protein: CASSILLTSGPRGTQYF. Full variable domain (outside the CDR3, taken from reference TRBV19 and TRBJ2-3): DGGITQSPKYLFRKEGQNVTLSCEQNLNHDAMYWYRQDPGQGLRLIYYSQIVNDFQKGDIAEGYSVSREKKESFPLTVTSAQKNPTAFYLCASSILLTSGPRGTQYFGPGTRLTVL.

This clone was observed a few times. CDR3 DNA: TGTGCCAGCAGTTCTGGAAGGTTGGGCGGAAACACCATATATTTT. It encodes CASSSGRLGGNTIYF. The rearrangement links TRBV28 to TRBJ1-3; D is ambiguous. Looked up from germline, CDR1 is MDHEN and CDR2 is SYDVKM. The CDR3 length is 15 residues. Trimming cost V 4 bases and J 4 bases, with 14 bases left between them.

A single count supports this clone. V gene TRBV7-2 combines with J gene TRBJ2-4, with a weak D call TRBD2 (6 bases). The CDR3 runs to 14 residues. CDR1 and CDR2 (germline): SGHTA, FQGNSA. V dropped 6 bases and J dropped 5 bases, with 14 bases sitting between them. CDR3 loop: CASSYRGEQNIQYF. DNA for the CDR3: TGTGCCAGCAGTTATCGCGGGGAACAAAACATTCAGTACTTC.

The chain is built from TRBV11-3 and TRBJ2-2; the D gene is possibly TRBD1 (5 bases). The CDR3 extends over 16 amino acids. V was cut by 1 base and J by 1 base, with 10 bases left in between. The V gene's germline CDR1 is SGHNT and CDR2 YENEEA. In nucleotides, the CDR3 is TGTGCCAGCAGCTTAGGGGGCCAGGTGAACACCGGGGAGCTGTTTTTT. Residues: CASSLGGQVNTGELFF. Full variable domain (outside the CDR3, taken from reference TRBV11-3 and TRBJ2-2): EAGVVQSPRYKIIEKKQPVAFWCNPISGHNTLYWYLQNLGQGPELLIRYENEEAVDDSQLPKDRFSAERLKGVDSTLKIQPAELGDSAVYLCASSLGGQVNTGELFFGEGSRLTVL.

V and J are TRBV5-6 and TRBJ1-2; D may be TRBD1 (6 bases). This CDR3 spans 13 amino acids. V was shortened by 5 bases and J by 3 bases, with 11 bases between the two germline ends. CDR1 SGHDT and CDR2 YYEEEE come from the germline V gene. The CDR3 loop reads CASRIQGYYGYTF. The DNA of the CDR3 is TGTGCCAGCAGAATTCAGGGGTACTATGGCTACACCTTC.

This chain uses TRBV3-1 (or the pseudogene TRBV3-2) with TRBJ1-6; possible D gene TRBD1, 5 bases. Germline V gene sequence: CDR1 LGHDT, CDR2 YNNKEL (reference sequence). The length of the CDR3 is 14 residues. Trimming pared 8 bases from V and 10 bases from J, leaving 18 bases between. The CDR3 DNA is TGTGCCAGCTCCTTGGGCCGCGGGGCCTCACCCCTCCACTTT. This sequence encodes CASSLGRGASPLHF.

The count of this clone is one. This sequence joins TRBV10-3 and TRBJ2-1; D possibly corresponds to TRBD2 (5 bases). V lost 5 bases and J lost 8, with 10 bases in between. Germline V CDR1 and CDR2: ENHRY, SYGVKD. The CDR3 runs 12 residues. The CDR3 loop reads CAISPLAHEQFF. The DNA of the CDR3 is TGTGCCATCAGTCCCCTAGCCCATGAGCAGTTCTTC.

With respect to this clone: The sample holds other DNA sequences that translate to the same CDR3. The chain joins TRBV5-1 to TRBJ2-3; 11 bases map to TRBD2. V dropped 1 base and J dropped 4; count of bases not matched to a gene: 2. The CDR3 spans 15 residues. Germline CDR1 SGHRS, CDR2 YFSETQ. CDR3 loop: CASSLTSGSSDTQYF. The CDR3 DNA reads as TGCGCCAGCAGCTTGACTAGCGGGAGTTCAGATACGCAGTATTTT.

V and J are TRBV5-4 and TRBJ1-2, with 7 bases that match TRBD1. The CDR3 consists of 12 residues. V shed 4 bases, J shed 4 bases, and the junction held 1 base outside the gene matches. The germline gives CDR1 SGHNT, CDR2 YYREEE (reference sequence). CDR3 protein: CASSQGGYGYTF. CDR3 coding DNA: TGTGCCAGCAGCCAGGGGGGCTATGGCTACACCTTC. The variable domain in full, with the rest retrieved from reference TRBV5-4 and TRBJ1-2, is ETGVTQSPTHLIKTRGQQVTLRCSSQSGHNTVSWYQQALGQGPQFIFQYYREEENGRGNFPPRFSGLQFPNYSSELNVNALELDDSALYLCASSQGGYGYTFGSGTRLTVV.

This chain joins TRBV6-5 and TRBJ2-5, with TRBD2 as a possible D gene (6 bases). Trimming left V 0 bases short and J 5 bases short, with 13 bases between. In germline, CDR1 is MNHEY, CDR2 SVGAGI. This CDR3 has 15 amino acids. The CDR3 coding sequence is TGTGCCAGCAGTTACTCGTCGGGGAGGCTGGAGACCCAGTACTTC. It is translated as CASSYSSGRLETQYF.

The DNA for the CDR3 is TGTGCCAGCAGTTACTCGTGGACAATGAACACTGAAGCTTTCTTT. Translating gives CASSYSWTMNTEAFF. The rearrangement joins TRBV6-5 to TRBJ1-1; maybe TRBD1 (5 bases). The CDR3 is 15 residues long. Looked up from germline, CDR1 is MNHEY and CDR2 is SVGAGI. V dropped 0 bases and J dropped 0 bases, with 8 bases sitting between them.

J is TRBJ1-2 and V is TRBV4-2; unclear D gene. This CDR3 is built from 14 residues. The germline V gene has CDR1 LGHNA and CDR2 YNFKEQ. V lost 1 base to trimming and J lost 1 base, with 7 bases between them. The CDR3 region has the DNA TGTGCCAGCAGCCAAGCTGCAGGTAACTATGGCTACACCTTC. It encodes CASSQAAGNYGYTF.

The chain joins TRBV6-2 or TRBV6-3 to TRBJ2-7; no definite D call. Deletions cut 2 bases from V and 3 bases from J, with 14 bases between. Germline V lookup: CDR1 MNHEY, CDR2 SVGEGT. This CDR3 has 15 amino acids. CDR3 coding DNA: TGTGCCAGCAGTTACCCCTCGCAGGCCAACTACGAGCAGTACTTC. This sequence encodes CASSYPSQANYEQYF.